This T cell receptor beta chain was profiled in a study of T cells after yellow fever vaccination. TCRdb reprocessed the 5' RACE reads with MiXCR, giving one entry per CDR3 protein. The sample carries 300,000 or so distinct CDR3 sequences, 7% to 10% recorded once. With regard to this clonotype: A junction boundary mismatches the germline segment, possibly from a read error.

CDR1 is LGHDT and CDR2 is YNNKEL in the germline V gene (reference sequence). The CDR3 contains 15 residues. The source material was PBMCs, sampled about 49 days after the first yellow fever vaccination. The receptor comes from a man aged 18 to 35 who received the YFV17D yellow fever vaccine. The rearrangement joins TRBV3-1 to TRBJ1-2; TRBD1 aligns across 10 bases. CDR3 sequence reads: CATSRQGAESYGYTF. In nucleotides, the CDR3 is TGTGCCACCAGCCGACAGGGGGCGGAAAGCTATGGCTACACCTTC.